The clone carrying this TCR beta chain has only a few counts. Amplification targeted TCR beta CDR3 regions from RNA transcripts. HTBI primers were the set used in a first-round RT-PCR of the TCR CDR3. A single record per CDR3 protein comes from TCRdb applying MiXCR to the multiplex PCR reads. The profile shows over 550,000 distinct CDR3 sequences, 16% of them singletons. The hyperthyroidism was newly diagnosed and had lasted under 2 months; the patients were aged 18 to 65. Uncontrolled infection, other autoimmune disease, pregnancy or lactation disqualified patients from enrolment. Fresh 10 ml peripheral blood yielded PBMCs. This sample stems from a study of T cells in Graves' hyperthyroidism and ophthalmopathy. Study at large: Before any treatment, at initial diagnosis, peripheral blood was collected.

In germline, CDR1 is SGHTA, CDR2 FQGNSA. The CDR3 covers 15 residues. Trimming took 4 bases from V and 5 from J; bases not matched to a gene: 5. The receptor was isolated from a woman between 18 and 30 years old with Graves' hyperthyroidism. This rearrangement joins TRBV7-2 to TRBJ2-3; TRBD2 aligns across 11 bases. Material: blood. The CDR3 spells CASSWSSGGLDTQYF. The CDR3, as DNA: TGTGCCAGCAGCTGGTCTAGCGGGGGGCTAGATACGCAGTATTTT. Full variable domain (remainder filled in from reference TRBV7-2 and TRBJ2-3): GAGVSQSPSNKVTEKGKDVELRCDPISGHTALYWYRQSLGQGLEFLIYFQGNSAPDKSGLPSDRFSAERTGGSVSTLTIQRTQQEDSAVYLCASSWSSGGLDTQYFGPGTRLTVL.